This T cell receptor beta chain was found in a study of T cells in Graves' hyperthyroidism and ophthalmopathy (dated by TCRdb to about 2019). A note on the overall study: Peripheral blood was collected at initial diagnosis, before any treatment. To identify distinguishing TCR V-J signatures, a discovery cohort of roughly 100 patients was used, comprising roughly 45 with Graves' ophthalmopathy and approximately 58 with stable Graves' hyperthyroidism. Whether ophthalmopathy could be predicted prospectively was tested in an independent validation cohort made up of about 18 hyperthyroidism patients plus 17 patients who later progressed to ophthalmopathy. The 80 to 100 discovery patients were randomly divided into training and test sets at a 7:3 ratio. In six Graves' hyperthyroidism patients, the study also compared T-cell repertoires from thyroid tissue with T-cell repertoires from blood. Following sampling, methimazole starting at 30 mg daily was given to hyperthyroidism patients, and high-dose intravenous methylprednisolone was given to ophthalmopathy patients. The paper reports TCR Vbeta CDR3 sequencing of over 130 peripheral blood samples: 40 to 45 ophthalmopathy, about 75 hyperthyroidism and some 17 progressor patients.

Study-wide conclusions, independent of this receptor: In validation, progression to ophthalmopathy was predicted by the model with approximately 67% sensitivity and just over 72% specificity, a median of about 6 months before onset. Most expanded thyroid clonotypes (frequency above 0.001) were also detected in blood, a finding suggesting that blood repertoires may reflect thyroid immune responses. Sample size was not statistically predetermined, and blinding of investigators to group allocation was not performed. In cross-validation, a model built on a 13 V-J signature told ophthalmopathy apart from stable hyperthyroidism with approximately 90% sensitivity and roughly 81% specificity, and in testing the same model reached 80%/75%.

Amplification of TCR beta CDR3 regions was carried out from RNA transcripts. A first-round RT-PCR of the TCR CDR3 used the HTBI primer set with the Qiagen OneStep RT-PCR kit. Libraries were constructed in a second round of multiplex PCR, after which size selection and purification were performed. Sequencing of the libraries was done on an Illumina HiSeq2000 using paired-end 100 bp reads. The authors' analysis ran thus. SOAPnuke was used to process the raw data, removing reads that contained adapters or uncalled bases, had a mean Phred below 15, or lacked an exact match to the constant primer or identifier. COPE v1.2.5 was used to merge high-quality paired reads, and clonotypes were defined as unique nucleotide sequences. Clonotypes were aligned to IMGT TRBV, TRBD and TRBJ reference segments using MiTCR v1.1. Only V-J combinations with frequency above 0.0001, covering 99.2% of repertoires, were analysed. A TCS score was defined as the ratio of F50 (clonal expansion) to E x V (chaos), with BLOSUM62-based TCRdist applied between CDR3 peptides within each V-J. Welch's t-statistics and random forest reduced some 510 V-J features to under 15, which were used in a naive Bayes classifier (R e1071). The similarity between thyroid and blood repertoires was quantified using the Morisita-Horn index. TCRdb trimmed public reads at Q25 via fastp, called clones via MiXCR and kept in-frame beta chains. Each entry is one CDR3 protein sequence, shown with its most common DNA and genes. The V and J calls reflect TCRdb's pipeline rather than the authors' work. This sample gives about 840,000 distinct CDR3 sequences in total; 38% of them show up just once. The ten largest make up 8% to 9% of the sample.

A distance of 9 bases separates the germline ends of V and J, which lose 6 bases and 4 bases respectively. Per the germline V gene (reference sequence), DFQATT is the CDR1 and SNEGSKA is the CDR2. The CDR3 sequence holds 11 residues, the cysteine and phenylalanine included. The kept DNA is CDR3 alone, 33 bases in frame from the first base. Stable Graves' hyperthyroidism was defined as no progression to ophthalmopathy during 18 months of follow-up. Hyperthyroidism patients were newly diagnosed, with disease duration under 2 months, and aged 18 to 65 years. Exclusion was applied to patients with uncontrolled infections, other autoimmune diseases, pregnancy or lactation. Diagnoses were established on the basis of clinical symptoms, serum thyroxine and TRAb, thyroid ultrasound, and orbital computed tomography. Ficoll-Paque density gradient centrifugation was used to isolate PBMCs from around 10 ml of fresh peripheral blood. Total RNA was extracted with Trizol reagent, and quality was checked on an Agilent 2100 Bioanalyzer.

For this clonotype: No antigen is known for it. The input lacks base qualities; no much larger clone sits a single base away.

The receptor comes from a man aged 18 to 29 with Graves' hyperthyroidism. The chain is assembled from TRBV20-1 and TRBJ1-1; no D gene can be assigned with confidence. What was sequenced was blood. The nucleotide sequence reads as follows: TGCAGTGCCTGGCTGAGCACTGAAGCTTTCTTT. This is translated as CSAWLSTEAFF.